This TCR beta chain derives from a study of graft-versus-host responses after intestinal transplantation. As for the study in general: All recipients were transplanted with multivisceral, liver-intestinal, or isolated intestinal grafts. Every recipient had anti-thymocyte globulin induction and approximately 3 years of tacrolimus plus steroids.

Worth noting for this clone: Its antigen is as yet unknown.

TCRdb keeps only in-frame clones here, not all; method: immunoSEQ multiplex PCR. The repertoire holds roughly 7,300 clones, approximately 98% seen once, with roughly 0.22% in the top ten. Germline V gives CDR1 SGDLS, CDR2 YYNGEE. This CDR3 spans 12 amino acids. Deletions cut 0 bases from V and 3 bases from J, with 2 bases between. Whole-study findings and limits: Where graft-donor T cell macrochimerism was present, patients had high graft-versus-host to host-versus-graft clonal ratios in allografts. Peak circulating GvH clone levels tracked with early post-transplant HvG declines.

The gene calls are TRBV9 and TRBJ2-3, with D hard to call. This TCR was recovered from a human patient who received an intestinal transplant, so some T cells may come from the graft donor. This sample comprised PBMCs, obtained 23 days after intestinal transplant. For the CDR3, the DNA is TGTGCCAGCAGCGTAGCTACAGATACGCAGTATTTT. Translating it yields CASSVATDTQYF.